The present T cell receptor (beta chain) was sequenced within a study of blood T cell repertoires in COVID-19. Study summary: The United States, Italy and Spain supplied acute and convalescent COVID-19 samples. Sources were T cells, B-cell-depleted T cells, or PBMCs; the material itself was cDNA or gDNA.

Germline V CDR1 and CDR2: ENHRY, SYGVKD. J gave up 7 bases and V 6 bases, and 5 bases lay outside the gene matches. The CDR3 is 14 amino acids. Original processing notes: Reference gene primers were amplified, and this amplification served to estimate nucleated cell counts. Sequencing used immunoSEQ multiplex PCR; TCRdb keeps in-frame clones, though not all of them. V and J calls plus clone size are reproduced from that table; the DNA served to infer D and trimming. This sample has about 400,000 clones, with roughly 85% found just once. This receptor was taken from a woman in her twenties or thirties with active or convalescent COVID-19. This chain links TRBV10-3 with TRBJ2-7; 14 nucleotides line up with TRBD2. The sequenced sample was peripheral blood. Written as DNA, the CDR3 is TGTGCCATCAGGGGACTAGCGGGGGCGGGTGAGCAGTACTTC. Encoded protein: CAIRGLAGAGEQYF.